This TCR beta chain is from a study of T cell responses to AZD1222 COVID-19 vaccine. Study outcomes and limitations: Donor demographics were predominantly white British with a female majority; clonal diversity may be underestimated. Breadth and depth of Spike-specific TCRs rose after two AZD1222 doses. No repertoire was sampled before or during the peak T cell response, only after it.

V was pared by 0 bases and J by 0 bases, with 9 bases between. The length of the CDR3 is 16 residues. Germline V gene sequence: CDR1 MNHNS, CDR2 SASEGT. Data came from immunoSEQ multiplex PCR; TCRdb stores just in-frame clones and leaves some out. The top ten clones hold about 1.3% of a sample with approximately 84,000 clones, 80% to 90% of them seen once. Of note for this clone: Its antigen is as yet unknown.

Second-dose recipients at about 4 or about 12 weeks were treated as one pooled group. This TCR came from an adult who received the AZD1222 COVID-19 vaccine. The source was peripheral blood, collected 28 days after the second AZD1222 dose. The chain recombines TRBV6-1 with TRBJ2-1; D is unclear. CDR3 protein: CASSEAAHSSYNEQFF. Here the CDR3 DNA reads TGTGCCAGCAGTGAAGCAGCCCACAGCTCCTACAATGAGCAGTTCTTC.